A few counts support the clone carrying this T cell receptor beta chain. Its antigen is not known. This sample is drawn from a study of response to subunit inactivated influenza vaccine. Trimming removed 5 bases from V and 7 bases from J, with 12 bases in between. This CDR3 comprises 13 residues. MiXCR, applied by TCRdb to the RT-PCR reads, yields one record per CDR3 protein. The sample includes under 200,000 distinct CDR3 sequences, about 10% seen only once; the top ten take about a third. Whole-study results and caveats: It was the authors' suggestion that each seasonal influenza vaccination recruits few new T cells.

The material was CD8+ T cells sorted from PBMCs, obtained around 25 months after vaccination. This TCR came from a man in his fifties or sixties who received an inactivated influenza vaccine. The chain carries TRBV12-3 or TRBV12-4 and TRBJ2-1; maybe TRBD2 (5 bases). The CDR3 protein is CASSPTRTNEQFF. DNA for the CDR3: TGTGCCAGCAGTCCGACCCGGACTAATGAGCAGTTCTTC.